This TCR beta chain was identified during a study of blood T cell repertoires in COVID-19. As for the study in general: The United States, Italy and Spain were the sources of the acute and convalescent COVID-19 samples. T cells, B-cell-depleted T cells, or PBMCs supplied cDNA or gDNA.

Those enrolled in Seattle joined during active infection and were followed longitudinally afterward. Authors' data handling: Using reference gene primer amplification, nucleated cell counts were estimated. Here immunoSEQ multiplex PCR was the method, and the copy in TCRdb shows in-frame clones only, minus some. Clone size and V and J calls were adopted from that table, with D and trimming inferred from the DNA. This sample has approximately 180,000 clones, with 81% found just once. This clone was detected a few times. From germline, CDR1 is LGHDT and CDR2 YNNKEL (reference sequence). The CDR3 has 16 residues. Trimming took off 0 bases at V and 4 bases at J, with 13 bases between the two ends.

The TCR was taken from an elderly woman with COVID-19, enrolled during active disease. The chain couples TRBV3-1 (or the pseudogene TRBV3-2) to TRBJ2-1, with D possibly being TRBD2 (7 bases). The specimen sequenced was peripheral blood. In nucleotides, the CDR3 is TGTGCCAGCAGCCAAGATTGGGGGGGGCCTTACAATGAGCAGTTCTTC. Amino acid sequence: CASSQDWGGPYNEQFF.